These T cell receptor beta chains were read from a single sample in a study of cytomegalovirus exposure and HLA in healthy donors. Profiling relied on immunoSEQ multiplex PCR, and the TCRdb table lists in-frame clones only, not all of them. The data contain 85,000 to 130,000 clones, more than 60% of them singletons. Material for sequencing was PBMCs. These receptors were taken from a man aged 55-75 years in good health and CMV-seronegative. Both conserved end residues are trimmed from each CDR3.

v_gene: TRBV29-1; j_gene: TRBJ2-2; CDR3aa: SAEGSFTGELF
v_gene: TRBV13; j_gene: TRBJ2-5; CDR3aa: ASSIIPGQGFEETQY
v_gene: TRBV18; j_gene: TRBJ1-3; CDR3aa: ASSPPYLTHTIY
v_gene: TRBV4-1; j_gene: TRBJ2-1; CDR3aa: ASSQGLAGTSYNEQF
v_gene: TRBV5-1; j_gene: TRBJ1-2; CDR3aa: ASSSRDRKSYGYT
v_gene: TRBV5-1; j_gene: TRBJ1-1; CDR3aa: ASSLGAYPTEAF
v_gene: TRBV4-2; j_gene: TRBJ2-5; CDR3aa: ASSQDQVGGHQETQY
v_gene: TRBV9; j_gene: TRBJ2-1; CDR3aa: ASSVGTGDVNEQF
v_gene: TRBV5-4; j_gene: TRBJ2-1; CDR3aa: ASSLDSQGANYNEQF
v_gene: TRBV6-1; j_gene: TRBJ1-1; CDR3aa: ASIYREHTEAF
v_gene: TRBV9; j_gene: TRBJ2-1; CDR3aa: ASSRAHGPSEQF
v_gene: TRBV15; j_gene: TRBJ1-1; CDR3aa: ATDRGGNKNTEAF
v_gene: TRBV5-1; j_gene: TRBJ2-5; CDR3aa: ASSFGTSGEETQY
v_gene: TRBV7-9; j_gene: TRBJ1-1; CDR3aa: ASSFDRVEAF
v_gene: TRBV15; j_gene: TRBJ1-5; CDR3aa: ATSSRQGMYISNQPQH
v_gene: TRBV4-3; j_gene: TRBJ2-5; CDR3aa: ASSPDVTAGQY
v_gene: TRBV18; j_gene: TRBJ2-1; CDR3aa: ASSQGQYNEQF
v_gene: TRBV5-1; j_gene: TRBJ1-2; CDR3aa: ASSQMLNNYGYT
v_gene: TRBV5-1; j_gene: TRBJ2-7; CDR3aa: ASMDRSYEQY
v_gene: TRBV7-3; j_gene: TRBJ2-3; CDR3aa: ASSVGTGGDTQY
v_gene: TRBV29-1; j_gene: TRBJ1-2; CDR3aa: SVENGDYGYT
v_gene: TRBV27; j_gene: TRBJ1-6; CDR3aa: ASSGREDSPLH
v_gene: TRBV10-3; j_gene: TRBJ1-1; CDR3aa: AISESTRNTEAF
v_gene: TRBV5-8; j_gene: TRBJ1-5; CDR3aa: ASSRGQVSNQPQH
v_gene: TRBV11-3; j_gene: TRBJ2-5; CDR3aa: ASSLARGETQY
v_gene: TRBV5-4; j_gene: TRBJ2-1; CDR3aa: ASSLGGLAGYNEQF
v_gene: TRBV5-1; j_gene: TRBJ1-3; CDR3aa: ASTTDGNTIY
v_gene: TRBV19; j_gene: TRBJ2-5; CDR3aa: ASSILLQETQY
v_gene: TRBV7-2; j_gene: TRBJ2-7; CDR3aa: ASSWSPKREQY
v_gene: TRBV5-4; j_gene: TRBJ2-2; CDR3aa: ASSLLQLTGNHGELF
v_gene: TRBV7-9; j_gene: TRBJ1-4; CDR3aa: ASSATVGGEKLF
v_gene: TRBV19; j_gene: TRBJ2-5; CDR3aa: ASSLDRVETQY
v_gene: TRBV6-1; j_gene: TRBJ2-4; CDR3aa: ASSYTGGSNIQY
v_gene: TRBV6-5; j_gene: TRBJ1-1; CDR3aa: ASSPRVSYTEAF
v_gene: TRBV10-1; j_gene: TRBJ2-3; CDR3aa: ASSSCQAGGSTDTQY
v_gene: TRBV7-2; j_gene: TRBJ1-6; CDR3aa: ASSLNRNSPLH
v_gene: TRBV5-1; j_gene: TRBJ2-2; CDR3aa: ASSPYPGQGATGELF
v_gene: TRBV6-5; j_gene: TRBJ1-4; CDR3aa: ASSRTLGDEKLF
v_gene: TRBV6-1; j_gene: TRBJ1-4; CDR3aa: ASRAVAATNEKLF
v_gene: TRBV6-5; j_gene: TRBJ1-5; CDR3aa: ASGKDRGDNQPQH
v_gene: TRBV6-5; j_gene: TRBJ1-4; CDR3aa: ASSYAGLDSEKLF
v_gene: TRBV4-1; j_gene: TRBJ1-6; CDR3aa: TSSQDRRTPLH
v_gene: TRBV7-2; j_gene: TRBJ2-5; CDR3aa: ASSLAHSGGGETQY
v_gene: TRBV7-2; j_gene: TRBJ2-3; CDR3aa: ASSYILAGGQDTQY
v_gene: TRBV9; j_gene: TRBJ1-2; CDR3aa: ASSVARTGYSYGYT
v_gene: TRBV10-3; j_gene: TRBJ2-1; CDR3aa: AISNGGDNEQF
v_gene: TRBV6-5; j_gene: TRBJ1-4; CDR3aa: ASSRGTGNEKLF
v_gene: TRBV6-6; j_gene: TRBJ2-3; CDR3aa: ASKFGLATDTQY
v_gene: TRBV28; j_gene: TRBJ1-2; CDR3aa: ASSLLRPDYGYT
v_gene: TRBV5-3; j_gene: TRBJ1-1; CDR3aa: ARSLSRGRETEAF
v_gene: TRBV7-9; j_gene: TRBJ2-2; CDR3aa: APRRASQSSGELF
v_gene: TRBV18; j_gene: TRBJ1-5; CDR3aa: ASSPGQVGQQPQH
v_gene: TRBV28; j_gene: TRBJ1-6; CDR3aa: ASTIGTDYNSPLH
v_gene: TRBV5-1; j_gene: TRBJ1-1; CDR3aa: ASSSQGVYTEAF
v_gene: TRBV28; j_gene: TRBJ1-5; CDR3aa: ASTSLAGRLWDQPQH
v_gene: TRBV14; j_gene: TRBJ1-6; CDR3aa: ASSQGRASSYNSPLH
v_gene: TRBV5-1; j_gene: TRBJ2-3; CDR3aa: ASGDRFFTDTQY